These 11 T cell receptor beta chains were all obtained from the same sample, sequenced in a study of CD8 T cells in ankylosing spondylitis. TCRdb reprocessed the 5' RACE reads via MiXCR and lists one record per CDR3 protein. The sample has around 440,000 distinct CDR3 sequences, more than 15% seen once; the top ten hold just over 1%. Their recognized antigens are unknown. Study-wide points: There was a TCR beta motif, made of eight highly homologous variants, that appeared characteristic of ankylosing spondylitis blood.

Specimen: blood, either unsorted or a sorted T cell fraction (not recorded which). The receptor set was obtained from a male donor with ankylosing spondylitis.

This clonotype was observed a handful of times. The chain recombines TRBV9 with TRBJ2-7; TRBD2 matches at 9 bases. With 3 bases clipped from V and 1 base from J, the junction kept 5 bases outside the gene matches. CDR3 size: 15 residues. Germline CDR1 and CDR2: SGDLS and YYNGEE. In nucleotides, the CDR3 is TGTGCCAGCAGCGCAGGGACTAGCCCATCCTACGAGCAGTACTTC. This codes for CASSAGTSPSYEQYF.

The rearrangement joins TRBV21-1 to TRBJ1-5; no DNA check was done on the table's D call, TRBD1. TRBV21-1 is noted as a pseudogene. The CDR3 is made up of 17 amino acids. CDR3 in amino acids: CASSKISGTGNGQPQHF. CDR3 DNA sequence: TGTGCCAGCAGCAAAATATCCGGGACAGGGAACGGTCAGCCCCAGCATTTT.

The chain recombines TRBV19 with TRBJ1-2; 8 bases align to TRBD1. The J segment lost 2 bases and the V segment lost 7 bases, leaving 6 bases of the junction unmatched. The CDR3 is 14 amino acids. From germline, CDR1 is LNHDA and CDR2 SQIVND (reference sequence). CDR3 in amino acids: CASTGTGGNYGYTF. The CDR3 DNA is TGTGCCAGTACCGGGACAGGAGGAAACTATGGCTACACCTTC.

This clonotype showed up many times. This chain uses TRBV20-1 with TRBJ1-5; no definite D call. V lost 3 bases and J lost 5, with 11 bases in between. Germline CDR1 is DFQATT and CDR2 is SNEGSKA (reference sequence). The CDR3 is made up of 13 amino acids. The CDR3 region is CSASLRRDQPQHF. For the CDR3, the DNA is TGCAGTGCTAGTCTCAGGAGGGATCAGCCCCAGCATTTT.

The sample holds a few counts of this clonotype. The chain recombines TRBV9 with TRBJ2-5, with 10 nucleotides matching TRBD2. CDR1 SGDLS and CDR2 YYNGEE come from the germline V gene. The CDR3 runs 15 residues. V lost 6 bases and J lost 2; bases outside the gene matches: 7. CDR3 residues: CASNRAGGPQETQYF. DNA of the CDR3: TGTGCCAGCAACCGAGCGGGGGGGCCTCAAGAGACCCAGTACTTC. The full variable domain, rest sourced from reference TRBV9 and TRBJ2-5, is DSGVTQTPKHLITATGQRVTLRCSPRSGDLSVYWYQQSLDQGLQFLIQYYNGEERAKGNILERFSAQQFPDLHSELNLSSLELGDSALYFCASNRAGGPQETQYFGPGTRLLVL.

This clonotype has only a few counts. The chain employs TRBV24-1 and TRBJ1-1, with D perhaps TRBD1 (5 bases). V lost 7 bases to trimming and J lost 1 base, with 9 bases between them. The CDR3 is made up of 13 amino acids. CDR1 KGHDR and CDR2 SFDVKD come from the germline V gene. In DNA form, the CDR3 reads TGTGCCACCAGCAACAGGCGGAACACTGAAGCTTTCTTT. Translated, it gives CATSNRRNTEAFF.

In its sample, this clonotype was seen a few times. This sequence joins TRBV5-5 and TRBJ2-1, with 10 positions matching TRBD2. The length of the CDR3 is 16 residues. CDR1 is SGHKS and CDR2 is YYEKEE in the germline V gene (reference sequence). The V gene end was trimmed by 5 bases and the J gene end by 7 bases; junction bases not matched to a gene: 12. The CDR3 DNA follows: TGTGCCAGCAGTTACATCACTAGCGGGGTACCAAATGAGCAGTTCTTC. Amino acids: CASSYITSGVPNEQFF.

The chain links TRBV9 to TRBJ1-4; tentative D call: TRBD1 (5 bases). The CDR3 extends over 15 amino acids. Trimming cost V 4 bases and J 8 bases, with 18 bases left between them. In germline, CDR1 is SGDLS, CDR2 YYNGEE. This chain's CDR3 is CASSPKGVKEEKLFF. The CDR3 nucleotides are TGTGCCAGCAGCCCCAAAGGGGTCAAGGAGGAAAAACTGTTTTTT.

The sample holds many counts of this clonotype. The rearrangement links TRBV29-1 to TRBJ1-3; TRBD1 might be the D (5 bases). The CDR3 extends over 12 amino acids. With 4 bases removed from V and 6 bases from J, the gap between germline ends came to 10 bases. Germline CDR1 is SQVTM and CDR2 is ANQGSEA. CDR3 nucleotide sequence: TGCAGCGTTGGGGACTCAATAAACACCATATATTTT. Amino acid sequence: CSVGDSINTIYF. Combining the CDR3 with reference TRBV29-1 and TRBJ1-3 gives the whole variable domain SAVISQKPSRDICQRGTSLTIQCQVDSQVTMMFWYRQQPGQSLTLIATANQGSEATYESGFVIDKFPISRPNLTFSTLTVSNMSPEDSSIYLCSVGDSINTIYFGEGSWLTVV.

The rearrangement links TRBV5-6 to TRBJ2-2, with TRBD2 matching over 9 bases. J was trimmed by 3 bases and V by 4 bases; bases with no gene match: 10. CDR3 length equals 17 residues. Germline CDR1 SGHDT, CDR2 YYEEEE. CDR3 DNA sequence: TGTGCCAGCAGCACCCCGGGGTGGACTAGCGACACCGGGGAGCTGTTTTTT. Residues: CASSTPGWTSDTGELFF. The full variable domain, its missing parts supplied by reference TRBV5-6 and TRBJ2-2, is DAGVTQSPTHLIKTRGQQVTLRCSPKSGHDTVSWYQQALGQGPQFIFQYYEEEERQRGNFPDRFSGHQFPNYSSELNVNALLLGDSALYLCASSTPGWTSDTGELFFGEGSRLTVL.

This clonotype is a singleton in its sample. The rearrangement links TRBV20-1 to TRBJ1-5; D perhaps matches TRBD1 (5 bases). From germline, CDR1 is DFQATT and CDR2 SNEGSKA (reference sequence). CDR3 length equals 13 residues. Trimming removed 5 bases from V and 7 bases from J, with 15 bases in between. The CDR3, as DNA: TGCAGTGCTGTCTCTCCGGGGGGGCAGCCCCAGCATTTT. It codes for CSAVSPGGQPQHF.